Presented here are 28 T cell receptor beta chains from one specimen sequenced in a study (dated by TCRdb to between 2014 and 2017). The library was prepared using 5' RACE. The sequencing machine was an Illumina MiSeq. The public reads were run again by TCRdb, first through fastp at Q25 and then through MiXCR, and only productive beta chains were kept. Rows are unified per CDR3 protein, each entry keeping the most common DNA and genes. This sample holds about 40,000 distinct CDR3 sequences; 15% to 20% were observed only once. The ten most abundant clones make up 2.5% to 3% of the sample. What was sequenced was naive CD4+ T cells sorted from a lymph node. Per the publication, the cell subset or site label means: naive CD4+ T cells, CD4+CD45RA+CD25-. These receptors originate from a female donor with breast cancer.

This clonotype was recorded many times. The V and J genes are TRBV20-1 and TRBJ2-1; D is uncertain. The germline CDR1 and CDR2 sequences are DFQATT and SNEGSKA (reference sequence). V dropped 1 base and J dropped 0 bases, with 7 bases sitting between them. The CDR3 loop spans 14 amino acids. CDR3 sequence reads: CSARGHSSYNEQFF. The CDR3 region has the DNA TGCAGTGCTAGAGGTCATTCCTCCTACAATGAGCAGTTCTTC.

The chain carries TRBV7-9 and TRBJ2-5; TRBD2 is a possible D gene (5 bases). CDR1 and CDR2 (germline): SEHNR, FQNEAQ (reference sequence). Trimming left V 5 bases short and J 5 bases short, with 12 bases between. CDR3 length equals 13 residues. The CDR3 loop is CASSRTYRETQYF. The CDR3 DNA sequence: TGTGCCAGCAGCAGGACTTATAGGGAGACCCAGTACTTC.

This clonotype was found a few times. The CDR3 region has the DNA TGTGCCAGTCTGACAGTTAGGAACACTGAAGCTTTCTTT. This gives the protein CASLTVRNTEAFF. V gene TRBV6-1 combines with J gene TRBJ1-1; possible D gene TRBD1, 5 bases. The germline CDR1 and CDR2 sequences are MNHNS and SASEGT. The CDR3 has 13 residues. The V and J ends lost 9 bases and 1 base respectively, with 12 bases between them.

The chain employs TRBV2 and TRBJ1-2; 7 nucleotides line up with TRBD1. The junction had 5 bases not matched to a gene; V was cut back by 7 bases and J by 0 bases. This CDR3 has 14 amino acids. Germline assignment: CDR1 SNHLY and CDR2 FYNNEI. This chain's CDR3 is CASTATGANYGYTF. CDR3 DNA sequence: TGTGCCAGCACCGCAACAGGGGCTAACTATGGCTACACCTTC.

This clonotype has ten or more counts. This sequence joins TRBV5-1 and TRBJ2-7; 7 bases align to TRBD2. Germline-derived CDR1 and CDR2 are SGHRS and YFSETQ. The V gene end was trimmed by 2 bases and the J gene end by 3 bases; junction bases not matched to a gene: 5. This CDR3 is 14 amino acids long. The CDR3 DNA is TGCGCCAGCAGCTTTACGGGAGGAAACTACGAGCAGTACTTC. This encodes CASSFTGGNYEQYF.

Judged by abundance, this clonotype is medium-sized. The V call is TRBV5-1, the J call TRBJ2-3; D might be TRBD2 (6 bases). The CDR3 is 14 amino acids. CDR1 is SGHRS, CDR2 YFSETQ, per germline. V lost 5 bases to trimming and J lost 2 bases, with 12 bases between them. The DNA of the CDR3 is TGCGCCAGCAGGTGGGACTTGACCACAGATACGCAGTATTTT. Translated, it gives CASRWDLTTDTQYF.

In its sample, this clonotype was seen many times. The V gene is TRBV5-1, the J gene TRBJ1-2; no clear D. Trimming cost V 5 bases and J 4 bases, with 15 bases left between them. The CDR3 is made up of 14 amino acids. The V gene's germline CDR1 is SGHRS and CDR2 YFSETQ. The CDR3 DNA is TGCGCCAGCAGGTCGAACGAGGTCGGCTATGGCTACACCTTC. Translated, it gives CASRSNEVGYGYTF.

As to this clonotype: A much bigger clone sits one base away, suggesting this may be a read error. V is TRBV11-3 and J is TRBJ2-1; D is perhaps TRBD1 or TRBD2 (5 bases each). This CDR3 spans 16 amino acids. Germline CDR1 and CDR2: SGHNT and YENEEA. The CDR3 protein is CASSLVSGRWLREQSF. The CDR3 DNA reads TGTGCCAGCAGCTTAGTTTCTGGCCGGTGGCTCAGGGAGCAGTCCTTC.

This clonotype was seen more than once but under ten times. V and J are TRBV7-8 and TRBJ1-2; 7 nucleotides line up with TRBD1. The V and J ends lost 5 bases and 8 bases, in that order; junction bases with no gene match: 11. The CDR3 is 14 residues long. Germline CDR1 and CDR2: SGHVS and FQNEAQ. In DNA form, the CDR3 reads TGTGCCAGCAGCCAGTTCGACAGGGCGGGGGGCTACACCTTC. It encodes CASSQFDRAGGYTF.

This clonotype was recorded a few times. The rearrangement joins TRBV10-3 to TRBJ1-2; 8 nucleotides line up with TRBD1. The CDR3 runs to 14 residues. Per germline, CDR1 ENHRY and CDR2 SYGVKD. V was pared by 8 bases and J by 4 bases, with 9 bases of the junction left unmatched. The CDR3 spells CAISPLTGGYGYTF. The CDR3 coding sequence is TGTGCCATCTCTCCACTTACAGGGGGCTATGGCTACACCTTC.

In this sample, this clonotype turned up a few times. A much larger clone lies one base from this, so it may be a read error. CDR3 nucleotide sequence: TGTGCCAGCAGCCCCCGGGGGGTATCAGGGACGGGTCAGCCCCAGCATTTT. Its protein is CASSPRGVSGTGQPQHF. The V gene is TRBV11-2, the J gene TRBJ1-5; the D gene is possibly TRBD1 (5 bases). Looked up from germline, CDR1 is SGHAT and CDR2 is FQNNGV. This CDR3 contains 17 residues. V lost 5 bases and J lost 6, with 23 bases in between.

In its sample, this clonotype was seen a few times. This sequence joins TRBV24-1 and TRBJ2-3, with 9 bases fitting TRBD2. V was clipped by 5 bases and J by 6 bases; unmatched bases: 11. Looked up from germline, CDR1 is KGHDR and CDR2 is SFDVKD. The CDR3 has 16 amino acids. The DNA for the CDR3 is TGTGCCACCAGTGGTTGGCGGGAGGGCCGTTCGGATACGCAGTATTTT. The encoded protein is CATSGWREGRSDTQYF.

The chain links TRBV7-9 to TRBJ1-6, with 7 bases aligning to TRBD1. This CDR3 comprises 15 residues. J was trimmed by 4 bases and V by 5 bases; bases with no gene match: 5. CDR1 SEHNR and CDR2 FQNEAQ come from the germline V gene (reference sequence). CDR3 loop: CASSLGTEYNSPLHF. The DNA of the CDR3 is TGTGCCAGCAGCCTCGGGACAGAATATAATTCACCCCTCCACTTT.

Many counts were recorded for this clonotype. The chain carries TRBV25-1 and TRBJ2-7; D may be TRBD1 (6 bases). V was cut by 7 bases and J by 3 bases, with 13 bases left in between. This CDR3 has 13 amino acids. Looked up from germline, CDR1 is MGHDK and CDR2 is SYGVNS. CDR3 sequence reads: CASKDQGYYEQYF. The CDR3 bases are TGTGCCAGCAAAGACCAGGGGTACTACGAGCAGTACTTC.

This clonotype was seen ten or more times. This sequence joins TRBV29-1 and TRBJ2-7; 9 positions agree with TRBD2. The CDR3 is 14 residues long. CDR1 and CDR2 (germline): SQVTM, ANQGSEA. The junction had 9 bases not matched to a gene; V was cut back by 4 bases and J by 5 bases. CDR3 residues: CSVVPSGMGNEQYF. The CDR3 DNA reads TGCAGCGTTGTGCCTAGCGGGATGGGGAACGAGCAGTACTTC.

To note about this clonotype: Compared with germline, one end of the junction differs, possibly owing to a read error. The rearrangement links TRBV20-1 to TRBJ1-1; 8 bases align to TRBD1. The CDR3 is 14 residues long. The germline gives CDR1 DFQATT, CDR2 SNEGSKA (reference sequence). The DNA of the CDR3 is TGCAGTGCTACCGTGACAGGGGCGGCCACTGAAGCTTGCTTT. Its translation: CSATVTGAATEACF.

Many counts were recorded for this clonotype. CDR3: CASSLELPVRNGYTF. The CDR3, as DNA: TGCGCCAGCAGCTTGGAACTCCCAGTTCGCAATGGCTACACCTTC. V gene TRBV5-1 combines with J gene TRBJ1-2; D uncertain. The CDR3 loop spans 15 amino acids. The ends were cut back, 0 bases at V and 6 bases at J, with 15 bases in the middle. Germline CDR1 reads SGHRS; CDR2 reads YFSETQ.

The table lists this clonotype with a few counts. The chain's CDR3 is CASGDTANTGELFF. CDR3 nucleotide sequence: TGTGCCAGCGGAGACACGGCGAACACCGGGGAGCTGTTTTTT. This chain uses TRBV9 with TRBJ2-2; D is unclear. The V end lost 7 bases, the J end lost 0 bases, and 10 bases lay between the germline ends. Germline CDR1 SGDLS, CDR2 YYNGEE. The CDR3 is 14 amino acids.

This clonotype appeared a few times. The chain employs TRBV24-1 and TRBJ1-3; D is perhaps TRBD1 (5 bases). The CDR3 extends over 16 amino acids. The V gene lost 4 bases and the J gene lost 0 bases, with 12 bases spanning the gap. Germline-derived CDR1 and CDR2 are KGHDR and SFDVKD. The CDR3 bases are TGTGCCACCAGTGACTCTGGGGGTGGCTCTGGAAACACCATATATTTT. Amino acid sequence: CATSDSGGGSGNTIYF.

In regard to this clonotype: One base away lies a much larger clone, so this may be a sequencing read error. The rearrangement joins TRBV5-4 to TRBJ1-2; 8 nucleotides agree with TRBD1. With 4 bases clipped from V and 6 bases from J, the junction kept 14 bases outside the gene matches. This CDR3 is 16 amino acids long. Germline lookup yields CDR1 SGHNT and CDR2 YYREEE (reference sequence). CDR3 in amino acids: CASSQLLRTGLNGYTF. CDR3 DNA: TGTGCCAGCAGCCAGCTCCTACGGACAGGGCTGAATGGCTACACCTTC.

This clonotype was recorded many times. This sequence joins TRBV5-1 and TRBJ2-5, with D uncertain. V lost 4 bases and J lost 6, with 16 bases in between. Germline V gene data show CDR1 as SGHRS and CDR2 as YFSETQ. This CDR3 has 14 amino acids. CDR3 sequence (DNA): TGCGCCAGCAGCGACGGGCGTCTTCTCAAGACCCAGTACTTC. This encodes CASSDGRLLKTQYF.

This clonotype was seen a few times. The chain links TRBV24-1 to TRBJ1-2, with a weak D call TRBD1 (5 bases). The CDR3 covers 16 residues. The V end lost 4 bases, the J end lost 2 bases, and 16 bases lay between the germline ends. Germline V lookup: CDR1 KGHDR, CDR2 SFDVKD. The CDR3 DNA sequence: TGTGCCACCAGTGACGTGACAGCTCGAGGGAACTATGGCTACACCTTC. Protein sequence: CATSDVTARGNYGYTF.

This clonotype was counted ten times or more. This chain joins TRBV5-1 and TRBJ2-3; 7 nucleotides match TRBD2. This CDR3 has 16 residues. Germline loops: CDR1 SGHRS, CDR2 YFSETQ. J was trimmed by 2 bases and V by 4 bases; bases with no gene match: 10. The CDR3 DNA follows: TGCGCCAGCAGCACAGGACTAGGTGCTTACACAGATACGCAGTATTTT. Its translation is CASSTGLGAYTDTQYF.

This clonotype was detected ten times or more. The gene calls are TRBV20-1 and TRBJ1-3, with 7 nucleotides matching TRBD1. Germline trimming cut 4 bases from V and 0 bases from J; bases unmatched to any gene: 6. The CDR3 is made up of 15 amino acids. Germline loops: CDR1 DFQATT, CDR2 SNEGSKA (reference sequence). The CDR3 DNA follows: TGCAGTGCTACGTCGACAGGGCGCTCTGGAAACACCATATATTTT. Translating it yields CSATSTGRSGNTIYF.

This clonotype came up many times. This chain links TRBV6-6 with TRBJ2-2; weak D call: TRBD2 (6 bases). Germline V gene sequence: CDR1 MNHNY, CDR2 SVGAGI (reference sequence). There are 14 residues in the CDR3. V dropped 5 bases and J dropped 3 bases, with 10 bases sitting between them. CDR3 coding DNA: TGTGCCAGCAGTAAACGACTAGACACCGGGGAGCTGTTTTTT. Protein product: CASSKRLDTGELFF.

This chain uses TRBV24-1 with TRBJ1-4; D gene unclear. Per germline, CDR1 KGHDR and CDR2 SFDVKD. Trimming took off 9 bases at V and 5 bases at J, with 15 bases between the two ends. There are 14 residues in the CDR3. CDR3: CATAAGDGNEKLFF. The CDR3 DNA sequence: TGTGCCACCGCGGCAGGAGACGGGAATGAAAAACTGTTTTTT.

The V gene is TRBV9, the J gene TRBJ1-2; maybe TRBD1 (5 bases). The CDR3 is made up of 14 amino acids. Germline V lookup: CDR1 SGDLS, CDR2 YYNGEE. Trimming removed 8 bases at V and 8 bases at J, with 22 bases between. Here the CDR3 DNA reads TGTGCCAGTTCTCCTGGAGGGGAGGCTATCGGCTACACCTTC. Encoded protein: CASSPGGEAIGYTF.

This clonotype was counted many times. This chain's CDR3 is CASSSTSGGTNEQFF. DNA of the CDR3: TGTGCCAGCAGTTCGACTAGCGGGGGGACAAATGAGCAGTTCTTC. This chain joins TRBV12-3 or TRBV12-4 and TRBJ2-1, with 13 bases matching TRBD2. The length of the CDR3 is 15 residues. V trimming: 4 bases; J trimming: 7 bases; junction bases outside the gene matches: 4.